The text below deals with one TCR beta chain. The data were obtained in a study of blood T cell repertoires in COVID-19. V was pared by 4 bases and J by 5 bases, with 11 bases between. This CDR3 has 13 amino acids. In germline, CDR1 is ENHRY, CDR2 SYGVKD. This table comes from immunoSEQ multiplex PCR, and its TCRdb copy is limited to in-frame clones, with some not included. The data show about 410,000 clones, roughly 85% seen once. The gene calls are TRBV10-3 and TRBJ1-2, with D tentatively TRBD1 (6 bases). The source of this sequence is a woman in her thirties with active or convalescent COVID-19. Material for sequencing was peripheral blood. The CDR3 loop is CAISAGVPYGYTF. The DNA of the CDR3 is TGTGCCATCAGTGCAGGGGTCCCATATGGCTACACCTTC.